Each of the 5 T cell receptor beta chains below was sequenced from the same sample in a study of regulatory T cells in long-lasting Graves disease. Time point indicated: newly diagnosed GD, antithyroid drugs for less than 3 months. PBMCs were the source of the RNA used for TCR sequencing. Arm-PCR of CDR3 regions with iRepertoire HTBI primers generated TCR beta libraries. Each CDR3 protein is one row after TCRdb ran MiXCR on the multiplex PCR reads. The table lists some 250,000 distinct CDR3 sequences, around 18% of them singletons. Another study also made use of these data, one on T cells in Graves' hyperthyroidism and ophthalmopathy.

Material: peripheral blood mononuclear cells (PBMCs), obtained at new diagnosis, from a patient treated with antithyroid drugs. The receptors shown here come from a woman aged 25 to 45 with Graves disease.

This clonotype was seen many times. The V gene is TRBV20-1, the J gene TRBJ2-3, with 10 bases fitting TRBD1. This CDR3 is 13 amino acids long. J was trimmed by 6 bases and V by 5 bases; bases with no gene match: 5. Looked up from germline, CDR1 is DFQATT and CDR2 is SNEGSKA (reference sequence). The CDR3, as DNA: TGCAGTGCTCCCTCGGACAGGGGGGATACGCAGTATTTT. This sequence encodes CSAPSDRGDTQYF.

The V gene is TRBV11-2, the J gene TRBJ2-7; TRBD1 matches at 7 bases. The CDR3 loop spans 16 amino acids. With 0 bases clipped from V and 2 bases from J, the junction kept 7 bases outside the gene matches. The germline gives CDR1 SGHAT, CDR2 FQNNGV. CDR3 nucleotide sequence: TGTGCCAGCAGCTTAGACCTGGGACAGAGTGCCTACGAGCAGTACTTC. This codes for CASSLDLGQSAYEQYF.

This clonotype was seen repeatedly, ten times or more. V and J are TRBV7-6 and TRBJ1-1, with 8 bases that match TRBD1. This CDR3 contains 15 residues. J was trimmed by 0 bases and V by 4 bases; bases with no gene match: 4. Germline V gene data show CDR1 as SGHVS and CDR2 as FNYEAQ. CDR3 nucleotide sequence: TGTGCCAGCAGCTACAGGACAGGGCTGAACACTGAAGCTTTCTTT. It codes for CASSYRTGLNTEAFF.

The table lists this clonotype with many counts. The CDR3, as DNA: TGTGCCAGCAGCTTACCATCGGGGAGCTCCTACAATGAGCAGTTCTTC. The encoded protein is CASSLPSGSSYNEQFF. The V gene is TRBV5-6, the J gene TRBJ2-1; D possibly corresponds to TRBD2 (5 bases). The CDR3 is 16 residues long. Trimming took off 2 bases at V and 0 bases at J, with 12 bases between the two ends. Germline V gives CDR1 SGHDT, CDR2 YYEEEE.

This clonotype has ten or more counts. The chain carries TRBV10-1 and TRBJ2-5, with 7 bases identical to TRBD1. Unmatched junction bases numbered 9, after V lost 5 bases and J lost 6 bases. Germline loops: CDR1 WNHNN, CDR2 SYGVQD (reference sequence). The CDR3 is 14 amino acids. Here the CDR3 reads CASSFDRDGKTQYF. The CDR3 nucleotides are TGCGCCAGCAGTTTTGACAGGGACGGAAAGACCCAGTACTTC.